Following are 8 T cell receptor beta chains from one sample sequenced in a study of blood T cells in healthy people across ages. Combining a sample-barcoded 5' primer with a J-beta primer mix, a second PCR ran for roughly 7 to 12 cycles. TCRdb reprocessed the 5' RACE reads with MiXCR, giving one entry per CDR3 protein. The data show about a million distinct CDR3 sequences, roughly 50% seen once. Specimen: blood. These receptors were obtained from a man aged 25-45 years in good health.

The chain links TRBV7-2 to TRBJ2-3; a possible D gene is TRBD2 (7 bases). Germline V gives CDR1 SGHTA, CDR2 FQGNSA. This CDR3 is built from 19 residues. V lost 1 base, J lost 2 bases, and 22 bases lay in between. The CDR3 loop reads CASSLVFGGALLNTDTQYF. The CDR3 nucleotides are TGTGCCAGCAGCTTAGTTTTTGGGGGGGCCCTTTTAAACACAGATACGCAGTATTTT.

This clonotype was detected ten times or more. The gene calls are TRBV3-1 and TRBJ2-7; no reliable D call. The CDR3 contains 11 residues. Germline values: CDR1 LGHDT, CDR2 YNNKEL (reference sequence). Trimming stripped 5 bases from V and 3 bases from J, with 5 bases between. CDR3 sequence reads: CASSVGYEQYF. The DNA for the CDR3 is TGTGCCAGCAGCGTGGGCTACGAGCAGTACTTC.

The chain links TRBV2 to TRBJ2-5; D is perhaps TRBD1 or TRBD2 (5 bases each). The DNA end is a closer match to TRBJ2-7, so the J assignment may be wrong. The CDR3 has 13 amino acids. Germline CDR1 SNHLY, CDR2 FYNNEI. CDR3 coding DNA: TGTGCCAGCAGTGGAGGGGCGAGGACCGAGCAGTACTTC. Its protein is CASSGGARTEQYF.

This clonotype came up a few times. A read error may explain this, as a much larger clone is one base away. The chain employs TRBV9 and TRBJ1-5; D gene unclear. CDR1 and CDR2 from the germline V gene are SGDLS and YYNGEE. V was clipped by 2 bases and J by 6 bases, with 12 bases between them. The CDR3 is 14 residues long. CDR3 protein: CASSVGGYGQPQHF. As DNA, the CDR3 is TGTGCCAGCAGCGTTGGAGGGTATGGTCAGCCCCAGCATTTT.

This clonotype was counted a few times. The rearrangement uses TRBV20-1 and TRBJ2-3; 13 bases align to TRBD2. Germline V gene sequence: CDR1 DFQATT, CDR2 SNEGSKA (reference sequence). Unmatched junction bases numbered 5, after V lost 5 bases and J lost 0 bases. CDR3 length: 16 residues. CDR3 in amino acids: CSAGTSGESSTDTQYF. Here the CDR3 DNA reads TGCAGTGCTGGGACTAGCGGGGAATCTAGCACAGATACGCAGTATTTT.

The chain carries TRBV7-6 and TRBJ2-3; D is unclear. The length of the CDR3 is 14 residues. Germline lookup yields CDR1 SGHVS and CDR2 FNYEAQ. The V end was cut by 1 base, the J end by 6 bases, with 11 bases between. Here the CDR3 DNA reads TGTGCCAGCAGCTTAGGACCCGGATCTGATACGCAGTATTTT. It is translated as CASSLGPGSDTQYF. The full variable domain, completed using reference TRBV7-6 and TRBJ2-3, is GAGVSQSPRYKVTKRGQDVALRCDPISGHVSLYWYRQALGQGPEFLTYFNYEAQQDKSGLPNDRFSAERPEGSISTLTIQRTEQRDSAMYRCASSLGPGSDTQYFGPGTRLTVL.

The V and J genes are TRBV6-5 and TRBJ1-4; D is unresolved. This CDR3 is 14 amino acids long. Germline CDR1 is MNHEY and CDR2 is SVGAGI. Trimming shortened V by 5 bases and J by 2 bases, and 9 bases separated the two germline ends. Written as DNA, the CDR3 is TGTGCCAGCAGTAATGGGCTGACTAATGAAAAACTGTTTTTT. Translation gives CASSNGLTNEKLFF.

This clonotype was detected only a few times. The chain is built from TRBV18 and TRBJ2-1; the D is unclear. From germline, CDR1 is KGHSH and CDR2 LQKENI. This CDR3 region has 12 residues. Trimming stripped 1 base from V and 10 bases from J, with 8 bases between. The CDR3 region is CASSPRDGEQFF. DNA for the CDR3: TGTGCCAGCTCACCACGAGACGGGGAGCAGTTCTTC. The variable domain in full, completed from reference TRBV18 and TRBJ2-1, reads NAGVMQNPRHLVRRRGQEARLRCSPMKGHSHVYWYRQLPEEGLKFMVYLQKENIIDESGMPKERFSAEFPKEGPSILRIQQVVRGDSAAYFCASSPRDGEQFFGPGTRLTVL.